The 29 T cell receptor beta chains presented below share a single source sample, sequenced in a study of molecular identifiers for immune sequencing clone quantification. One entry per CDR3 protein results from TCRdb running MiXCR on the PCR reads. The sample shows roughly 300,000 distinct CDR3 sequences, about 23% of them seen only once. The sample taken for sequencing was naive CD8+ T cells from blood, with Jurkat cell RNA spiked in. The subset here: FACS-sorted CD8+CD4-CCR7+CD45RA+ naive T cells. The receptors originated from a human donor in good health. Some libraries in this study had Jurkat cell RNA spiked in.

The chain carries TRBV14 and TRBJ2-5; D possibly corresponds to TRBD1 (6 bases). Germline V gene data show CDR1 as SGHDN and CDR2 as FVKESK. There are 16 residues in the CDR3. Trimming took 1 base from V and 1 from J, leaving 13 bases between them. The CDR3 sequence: CASSQVDREPQETQYF. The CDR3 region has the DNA TGTGCCAGCAGCCAAGTGGACAGAGAGCCCCAAGAGACCCAGTACTTC.

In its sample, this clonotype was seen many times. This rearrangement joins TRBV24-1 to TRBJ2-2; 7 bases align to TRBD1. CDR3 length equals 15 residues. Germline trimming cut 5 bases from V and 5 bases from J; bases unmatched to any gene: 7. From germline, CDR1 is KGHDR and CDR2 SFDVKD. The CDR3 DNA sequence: TGTGCCACCAGTGTCGGACAGGTGGCGACCGGGGAGCTGTTTTTT. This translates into CATSVGQVATGELFF.

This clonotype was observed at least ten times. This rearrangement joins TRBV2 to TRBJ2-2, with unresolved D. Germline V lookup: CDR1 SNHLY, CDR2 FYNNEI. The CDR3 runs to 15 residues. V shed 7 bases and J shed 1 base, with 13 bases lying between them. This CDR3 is CASTEPTKNTGELFF. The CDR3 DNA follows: TGTGCCAGCACCGAACCTACTAAGAACACCGGGGAGCTGTTTTTT.

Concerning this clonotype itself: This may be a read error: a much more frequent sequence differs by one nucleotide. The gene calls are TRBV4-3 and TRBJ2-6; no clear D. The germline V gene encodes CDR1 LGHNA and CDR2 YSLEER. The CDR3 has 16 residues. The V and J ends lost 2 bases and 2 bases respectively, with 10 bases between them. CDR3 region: CASSQWVRTGANVLTF. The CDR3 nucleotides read TGCGCCAGCAGCCAATGGGTGCGAACTGGGGCCAACGTCCTGACTTTC.

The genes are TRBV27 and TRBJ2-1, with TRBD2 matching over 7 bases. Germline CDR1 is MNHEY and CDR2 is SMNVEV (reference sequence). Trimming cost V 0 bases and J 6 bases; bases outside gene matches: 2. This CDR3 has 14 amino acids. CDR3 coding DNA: TGTGCCAGCAGTTTATCGGGGACTATCAATGAGCAGTTCTTC. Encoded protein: CASSLSGTINEQFF.

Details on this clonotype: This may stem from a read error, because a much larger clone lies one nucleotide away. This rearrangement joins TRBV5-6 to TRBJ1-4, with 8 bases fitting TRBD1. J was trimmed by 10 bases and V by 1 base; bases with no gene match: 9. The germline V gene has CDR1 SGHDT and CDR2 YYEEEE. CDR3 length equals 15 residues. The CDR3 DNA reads TGTGCCAGCAGCTTGTCTTTGGACAGGGAGGGAAAACTGTTTTTT. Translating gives CASSLSLDREGKLFF. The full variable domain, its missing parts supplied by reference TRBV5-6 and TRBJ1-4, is DAGVTQSPTHLIKTRGQQVTLRCSPKSGHDTVSWYQQALGQGPQFIFQYYEEEERQRGNFPDRFSGHQFPNYSSELNVNALLLGDSALYLCASSLSLDREGKLFFGSGTQLSVL.

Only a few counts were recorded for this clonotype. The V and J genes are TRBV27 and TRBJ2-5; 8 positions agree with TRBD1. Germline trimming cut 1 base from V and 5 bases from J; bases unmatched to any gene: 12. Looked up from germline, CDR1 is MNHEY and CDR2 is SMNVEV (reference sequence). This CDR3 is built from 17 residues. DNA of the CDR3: TGTGCCAGCAGTTTATTAAACGCCCAGGGGGCGGCTGAGACCCAGTACTTC. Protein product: CASSLLNAQGAAETQYF.

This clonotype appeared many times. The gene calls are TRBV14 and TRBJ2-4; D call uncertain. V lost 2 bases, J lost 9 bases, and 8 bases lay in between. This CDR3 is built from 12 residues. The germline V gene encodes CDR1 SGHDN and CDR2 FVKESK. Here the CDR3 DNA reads TGTGCCAGCAGCCAATCACTGGCCATTCAGTACTTC. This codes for CASSQSLAIQYF.

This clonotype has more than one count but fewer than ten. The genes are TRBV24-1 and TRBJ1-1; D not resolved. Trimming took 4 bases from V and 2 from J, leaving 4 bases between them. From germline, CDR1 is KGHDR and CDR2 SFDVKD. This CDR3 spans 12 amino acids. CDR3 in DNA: TGTGCCACCAGTGAGAAAAACACTGAAGCTTTCTTT. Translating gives CATSEKNTEAFF.

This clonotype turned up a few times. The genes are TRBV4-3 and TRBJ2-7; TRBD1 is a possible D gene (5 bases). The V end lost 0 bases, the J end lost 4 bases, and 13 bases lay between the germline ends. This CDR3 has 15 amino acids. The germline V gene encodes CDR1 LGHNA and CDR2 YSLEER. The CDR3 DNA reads TGCGCCAGCAGCCAAGATCAGGGCACGAGATACGAGCAGTACTTC. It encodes CASSQDQGTRYEQYF.

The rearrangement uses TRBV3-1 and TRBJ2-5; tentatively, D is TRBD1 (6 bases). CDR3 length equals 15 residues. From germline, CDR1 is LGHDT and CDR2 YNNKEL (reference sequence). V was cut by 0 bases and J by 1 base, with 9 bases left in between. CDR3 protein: CASSQERGTQETQYF. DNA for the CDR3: TGTGCCAGCAGCCAAGAGAGGGGGACCCAAGAGACCCAGTACTTC.

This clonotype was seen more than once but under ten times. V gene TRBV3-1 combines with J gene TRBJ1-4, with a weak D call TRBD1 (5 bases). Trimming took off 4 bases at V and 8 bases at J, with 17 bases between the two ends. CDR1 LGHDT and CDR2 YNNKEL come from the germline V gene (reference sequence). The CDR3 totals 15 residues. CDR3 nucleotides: TGTGCCAGCAGCCCCAGGGAGTCCAGCGGGGAAAAACTGTTTTTT. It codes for CASSPRESSGEKLFF. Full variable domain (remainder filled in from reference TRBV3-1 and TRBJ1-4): DTAVSQTPKYLVTQMGNDKSIKCEQNLGHDTMYWYKQDSKKFLKIMFSYNNKELIINETVPNRFSPKSPDKAHLNLHINSLELGDSAVYFCASSPRESSGEKLFFGSGTQLSVL.

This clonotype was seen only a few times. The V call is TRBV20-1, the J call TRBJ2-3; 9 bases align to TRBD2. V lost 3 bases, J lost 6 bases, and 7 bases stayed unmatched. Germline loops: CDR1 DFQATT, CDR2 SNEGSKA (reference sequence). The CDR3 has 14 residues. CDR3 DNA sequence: TGCAGTGCTAGGGTAGCGGGGGCGCCCGATACGCAGTATTTT. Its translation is CSARVAGAPDTQYF.

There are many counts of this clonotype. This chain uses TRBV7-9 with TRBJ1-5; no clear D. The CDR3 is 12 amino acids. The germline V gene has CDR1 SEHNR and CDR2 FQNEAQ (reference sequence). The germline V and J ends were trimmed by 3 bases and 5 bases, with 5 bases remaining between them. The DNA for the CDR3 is TGTGCCAGCAGCTTGGGAGATCAGCCCCAGCATTTT. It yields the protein CASSLGDQPQHF.

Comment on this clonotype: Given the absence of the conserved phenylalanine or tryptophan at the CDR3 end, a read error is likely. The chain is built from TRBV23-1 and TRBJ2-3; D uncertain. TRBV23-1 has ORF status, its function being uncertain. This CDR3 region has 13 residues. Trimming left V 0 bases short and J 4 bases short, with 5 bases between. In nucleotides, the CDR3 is TGCGCCAGCAGTCAATCTTCTGCAGATACGCAGTATGTT. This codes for CASSQSSADTQYV.

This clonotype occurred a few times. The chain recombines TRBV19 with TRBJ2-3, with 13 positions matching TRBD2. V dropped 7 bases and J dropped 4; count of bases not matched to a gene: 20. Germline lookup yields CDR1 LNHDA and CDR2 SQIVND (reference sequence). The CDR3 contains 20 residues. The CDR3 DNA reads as TGTGCCAGTAATCCTCATCTCTCCGGGACTAGCGGGATCCTTGCAGATACGCAGTATTTT. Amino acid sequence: CASNPHLSGTSGILADTQYF.

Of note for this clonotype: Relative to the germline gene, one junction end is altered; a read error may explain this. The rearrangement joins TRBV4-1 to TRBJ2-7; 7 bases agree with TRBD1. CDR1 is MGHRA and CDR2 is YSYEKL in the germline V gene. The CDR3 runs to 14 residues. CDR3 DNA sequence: TGCGCCGGCAGTCCGACAGGGATGTCCTACGAGCAGTACTTC. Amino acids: CAGSPTGMSYEQYF.

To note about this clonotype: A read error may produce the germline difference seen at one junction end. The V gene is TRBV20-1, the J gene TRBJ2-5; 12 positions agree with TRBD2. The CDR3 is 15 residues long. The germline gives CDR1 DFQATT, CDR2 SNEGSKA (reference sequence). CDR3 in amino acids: CSAETSGGTQEPQYF. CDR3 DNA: TGCAGTGCTGAGACTAGCGGGGGCACCCAAGAGCCCCAGTACTTC.

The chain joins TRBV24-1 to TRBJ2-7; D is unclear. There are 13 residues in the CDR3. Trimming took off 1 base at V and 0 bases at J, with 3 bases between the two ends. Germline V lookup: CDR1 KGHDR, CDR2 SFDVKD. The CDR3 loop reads CATSDFSSYEQYF. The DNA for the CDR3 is TGTGCCACCAGTGATTTCTCCTCCTACGAGCAGTACTTC.

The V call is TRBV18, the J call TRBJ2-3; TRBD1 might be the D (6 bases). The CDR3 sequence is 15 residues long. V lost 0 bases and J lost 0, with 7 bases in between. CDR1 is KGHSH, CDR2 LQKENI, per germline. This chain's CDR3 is CASSPPDSSTDTQYF. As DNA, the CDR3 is TGTGCCAGCTCACCACCGGACAGCAGCACAGATACGCAGTATTTT.

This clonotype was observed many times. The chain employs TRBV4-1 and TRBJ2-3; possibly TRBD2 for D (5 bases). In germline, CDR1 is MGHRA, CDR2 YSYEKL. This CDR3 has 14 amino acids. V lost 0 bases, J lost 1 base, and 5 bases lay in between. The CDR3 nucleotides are TGCGCCAGCAGCCAAGAGGAGGGCACAGATACGCAGTATTTT. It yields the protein CASSQEEGTDTQYF.

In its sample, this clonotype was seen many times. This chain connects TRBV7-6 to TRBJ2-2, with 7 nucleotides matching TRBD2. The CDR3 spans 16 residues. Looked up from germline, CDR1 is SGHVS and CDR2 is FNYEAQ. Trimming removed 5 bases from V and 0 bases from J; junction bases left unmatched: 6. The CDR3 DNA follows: TGTGCCAGCAGCCCCTTAGCGGGTCCGAACACCGGGGAGCTGTTTTTT. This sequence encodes CASSPLAGPNTGELFF.

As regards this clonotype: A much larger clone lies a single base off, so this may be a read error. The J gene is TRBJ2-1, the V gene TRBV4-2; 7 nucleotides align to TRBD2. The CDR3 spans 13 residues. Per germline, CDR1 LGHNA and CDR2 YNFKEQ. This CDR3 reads CASSQGLADEQLF. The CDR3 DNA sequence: TGTGCCAGCAGCCAAGGACTAGCTGATGAGCAGCTCTTC.

The CDR3 region has the DNA TGCGCCAGCAGCTCCCCAAAACGGGACACCAGTCGCCAAGAGACCCAGTACTTC. Translation: CASSSPKRDTSRQETQYF. V usage is TRBV5-1 and J usage is TRBJ2-5, with D tentatively TRBD1 (6 bases). The V gene's germline CDR1 is SGHRS and CDR2 YFSETQ. V dropped 3 bases and J dropped 1 base, with 22 bases sitting between them. The CDR3 totals 18 residues.

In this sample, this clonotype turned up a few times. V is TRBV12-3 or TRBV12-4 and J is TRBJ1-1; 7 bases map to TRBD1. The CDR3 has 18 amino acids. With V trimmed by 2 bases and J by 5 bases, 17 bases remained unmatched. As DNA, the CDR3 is TGTGCCAGCAGTTTACCTTCTTTGAGAGGGGGCAGAGAAACTGAAGCTTTCTTT. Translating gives CASSLPSLRGGRETEAFF.

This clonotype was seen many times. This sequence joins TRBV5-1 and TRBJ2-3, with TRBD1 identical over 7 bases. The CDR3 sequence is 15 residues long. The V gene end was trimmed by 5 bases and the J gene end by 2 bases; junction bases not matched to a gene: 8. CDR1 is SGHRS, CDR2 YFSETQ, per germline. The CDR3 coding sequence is TGCGCCAGCAGAGCGACAGGGCCACCCACAGATACGCAGTATTTT. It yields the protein CASRATGPPTDTQYF.

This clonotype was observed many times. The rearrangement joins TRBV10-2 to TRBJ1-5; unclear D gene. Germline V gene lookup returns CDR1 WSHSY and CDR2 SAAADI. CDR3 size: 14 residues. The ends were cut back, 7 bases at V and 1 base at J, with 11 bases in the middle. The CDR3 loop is CASNDGRSNQPQHF. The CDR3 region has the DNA TGCGCCAGCAATGACGGACGGAGCAATCAGCCCCAGCATTTT.

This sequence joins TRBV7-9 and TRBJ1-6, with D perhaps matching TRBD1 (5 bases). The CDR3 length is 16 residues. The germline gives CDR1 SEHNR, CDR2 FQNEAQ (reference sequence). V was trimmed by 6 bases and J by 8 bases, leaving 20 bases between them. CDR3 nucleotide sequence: TGTGCCAGCAGAGCCCGGGACCTACGATCGGATTCACCCCTCCACTTT. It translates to CASRARDLRSDSPLHF.

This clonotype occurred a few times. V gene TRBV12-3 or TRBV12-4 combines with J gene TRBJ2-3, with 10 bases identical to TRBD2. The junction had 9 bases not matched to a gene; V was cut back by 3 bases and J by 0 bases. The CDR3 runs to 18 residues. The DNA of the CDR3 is TGTGCCAGCAGTTTTATGCCGGAGACTAGCGGGAGCACAGATACGCAGTATTTT. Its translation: CASSFMPETSGSTDTQYF.